The source of this TCR beta chain is a study of T-cell reconstitution after alpha-beta-depleted transplantation in children. This sample's TCRbeta library carried unique molecular identifier barcodes. Using its own MiXCR run on the PCR reads, TCRdb lists one record per CDR3 protein. The data hold around 200,000 distinct CDR3 sequences, with about a tenth observed a single time. Study conclusions and caveats: The main origin of T-cell counts and diversity one year after transplant was newly produced T cells. Surviving recipient cells, namely T cells and thymic progenitors, were the source of high day-60 TCRbeta diversity in some patients. Several hundred expanded graft clones reportedly were the source of alpha-beta T cells about two months after transplant.

This clonotype was found many times. What it recognizes is unknown. V trimming: 0 bases; J trimming: 0 bases; junction bases outside the gene matches: 13. The germline V gene has CDR1 LNHNV and CDR2 YYDKDF (reference sequence). The CDR3 is 20 amino acids. The rearrangement links TRBV15 to TRBJ2-3; 9 bases map to TRBD1. The sample in question was PBMCs, obtained before TCRalphabeta/CD19-depleted stem cell transplant. The clonotype was recovered from a child less than two years old with acute myeloid leukemia, due to receive a stem cell transplant. DNA for the CDR3: TGTGCCACCAGCAGAGATCTTAGGGGACAGGGTCTCAGTAGCACAGATACGCAGTATTTT. Encoded protein: CATSRDLRGQGLSSTDTQYF. Supplemented by reference TRBV15 and TRBJ2-3, the full variable domain reads DAMVIQNPRYQVTQFGKPVTLSCSQTLNHNVMYWYQQKSSQAPKLLFHYYDKDFNNEADTPDNFQSRRPNTSFCFLDIRSPGLGDTAMYLCATSRDLRGQGLSSTDTQYFGPGTRLTVL.